The source of this TCR beta chain is a study of CD8 T cells in Susac syndrome. The CDR3 runs 13 residues. V was cut by 2 bases and J by 3 bases, with 5 bases left in between. Reverse transcription of roughly 0.5 to 1 ug RNA was carried out with random hexamers. TCRdb fed the immunoSEQ multiplex PCR reads into MiXCR, producing one record per CDR3 protein. Of about 160,000 distinct CDR3 sequences listed, roughly 95% are singletons. The sequenced material came from CD4+ T cells from PBMCs. This clonotype was obtained from a human donor with multiple sclerosis. The chain has TRBV12-3 or TRBV12-4 and TRBJ1-5; D not resolved. CDR3: CASSLINNQPQHF. The CDR3 DNA sequence: TGTGCCAGCAGTTTAATCAACAATCAGCCCCAGCATTTT.